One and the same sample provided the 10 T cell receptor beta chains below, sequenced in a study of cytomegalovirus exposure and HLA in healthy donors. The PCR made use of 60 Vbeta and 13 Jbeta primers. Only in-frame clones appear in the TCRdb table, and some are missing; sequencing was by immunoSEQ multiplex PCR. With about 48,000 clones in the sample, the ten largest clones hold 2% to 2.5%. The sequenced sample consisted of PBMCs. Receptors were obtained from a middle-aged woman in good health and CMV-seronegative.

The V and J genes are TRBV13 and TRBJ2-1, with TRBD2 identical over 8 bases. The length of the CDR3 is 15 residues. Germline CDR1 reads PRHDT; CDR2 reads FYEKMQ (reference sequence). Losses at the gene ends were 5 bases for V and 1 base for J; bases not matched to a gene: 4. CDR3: CASSISGGSYNEQFF. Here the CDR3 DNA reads TGTGCCAGCAGCATATCGGGGGGGTCCTACAATGAGCAGTTCTTC.

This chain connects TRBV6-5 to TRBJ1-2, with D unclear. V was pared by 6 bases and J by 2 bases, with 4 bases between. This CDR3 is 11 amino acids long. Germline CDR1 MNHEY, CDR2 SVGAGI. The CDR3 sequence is CASRQNYGYTF. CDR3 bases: TGTGCCAGCAGACAGAACTATGGCTACACCTTC.

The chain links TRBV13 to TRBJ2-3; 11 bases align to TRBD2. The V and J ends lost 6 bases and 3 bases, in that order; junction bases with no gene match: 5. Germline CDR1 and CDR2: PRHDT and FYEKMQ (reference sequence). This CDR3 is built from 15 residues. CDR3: CASRPPSGGTDTQYF. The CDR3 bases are TGTGCCAGCAGACCCCCTAGCGGGGGGACAGATACGCAGTATTTT.

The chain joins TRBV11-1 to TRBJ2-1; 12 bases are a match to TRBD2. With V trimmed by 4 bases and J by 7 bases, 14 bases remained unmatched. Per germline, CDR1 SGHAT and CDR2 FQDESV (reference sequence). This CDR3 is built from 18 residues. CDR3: CASSSSGPASGGGNEQFF. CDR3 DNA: TGTGCCAGCAGCTCCTCTGGCCCCGCTAGCGGGGGGGGGAATGAGCAGTTCTTC.

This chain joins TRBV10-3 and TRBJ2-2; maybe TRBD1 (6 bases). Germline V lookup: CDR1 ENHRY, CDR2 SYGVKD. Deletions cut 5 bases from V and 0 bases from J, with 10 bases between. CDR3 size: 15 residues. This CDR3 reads CAISKDRTNTGELFF. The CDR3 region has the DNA TGTGCCATCAGTAAGGACAGAACGAACACCGGGGAGCTGTTTTTT.

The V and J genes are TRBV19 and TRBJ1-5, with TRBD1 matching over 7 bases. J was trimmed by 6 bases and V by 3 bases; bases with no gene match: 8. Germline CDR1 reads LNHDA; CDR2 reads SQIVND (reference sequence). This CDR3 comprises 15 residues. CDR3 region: CASSIRDRPVQPQHF. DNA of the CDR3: TGTGCCAGTAGTATCCGGGACAGACCTGTTCAGCCCCAGCATTTT.

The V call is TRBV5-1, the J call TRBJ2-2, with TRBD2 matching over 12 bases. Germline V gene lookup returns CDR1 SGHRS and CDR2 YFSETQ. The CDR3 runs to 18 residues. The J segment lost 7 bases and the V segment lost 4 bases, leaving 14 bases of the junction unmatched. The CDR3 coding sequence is TGCGCCAGCAGCCCCCGCAGGCTAGCGGGAGGGTTGATCGGGGAGCTGTTTTTT. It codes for CASSPRRLAGGLIGELFF.

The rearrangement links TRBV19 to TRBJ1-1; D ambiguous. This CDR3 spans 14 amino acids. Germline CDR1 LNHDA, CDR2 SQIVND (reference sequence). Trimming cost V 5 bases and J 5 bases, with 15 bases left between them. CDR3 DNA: TGTGCCAGTAGTGCTACGACAAGCTCAACTGAAGCTTTCTTT. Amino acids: CASSATTSSTEAFF.

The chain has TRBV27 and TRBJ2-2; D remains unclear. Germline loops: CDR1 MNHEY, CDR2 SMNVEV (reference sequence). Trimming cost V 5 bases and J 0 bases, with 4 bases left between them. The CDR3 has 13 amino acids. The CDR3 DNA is TGTGCCAGCAGTCTCTCGAACACCGGGGAGCTGTTTTTT. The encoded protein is CASSLSNTGELFF.

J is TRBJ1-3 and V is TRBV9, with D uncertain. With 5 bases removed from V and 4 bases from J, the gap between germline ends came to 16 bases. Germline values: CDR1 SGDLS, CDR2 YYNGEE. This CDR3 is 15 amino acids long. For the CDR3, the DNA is TGTGCCAGCAGTCCTTCTATCTCGATGGGAAACACCATATATTTT. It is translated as CASSPSISMGNTIYF.